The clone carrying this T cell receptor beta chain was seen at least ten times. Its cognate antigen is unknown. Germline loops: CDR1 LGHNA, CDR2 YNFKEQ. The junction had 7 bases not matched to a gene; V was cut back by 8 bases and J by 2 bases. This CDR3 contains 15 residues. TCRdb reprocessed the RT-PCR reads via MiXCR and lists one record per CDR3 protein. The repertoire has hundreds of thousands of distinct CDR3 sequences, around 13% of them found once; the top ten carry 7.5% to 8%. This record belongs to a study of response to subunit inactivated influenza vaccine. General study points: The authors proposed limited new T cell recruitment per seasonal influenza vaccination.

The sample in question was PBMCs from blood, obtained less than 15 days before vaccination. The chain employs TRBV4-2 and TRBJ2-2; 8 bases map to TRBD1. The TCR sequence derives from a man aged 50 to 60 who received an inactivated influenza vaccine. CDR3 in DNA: TGTGCCAGCTGTCGGACAGGGTCCAACACCGGGGAGCTGTTTTTT. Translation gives CASCRTGSNTGELFF.